This T cell receptor (beta chain) was captured in a study of blood T cell repertoires in COVID-19. Study in general: Both acute and convalescent COVID-19 samples were obtained from the United States, Italy and Spain.

The germline V gene encodes CDR1 LNHDA and CDR2 SQIVND (reference sequence). Trimming took 5 bases from V and 6 from J; bases not matched to a gene: 9. The CDR3 loop spans 16 amino acids. Measured with immunoSEQ multiplex PCR; TCRdb has only the in-frame clones, and not every one. The table lists 140,000 or so clones, around four fifths of them singletons. This receptor was obtained from a woman aged 40 to 55 who had recovered from COVID-19. Sequencing used PBMCs or T cells enriched from blood (not recorded which). V and J are TRBV19 and TRBJ2-1; 11 positions agree with TRBD2. In DNA, the CDR3 is TGTGCCAGTAGTTTCCCGGGACTAGCGGTTACCAATGAGCAGTTCTTC. Protein sequence: CASSFPGLAVTNEQFF.